Below are 17 T cell receptor beta chains sequenced from a single sample in a study of somatic mutations in cytotoxic T cells in rheumatoid arthritis. This table comes from immunoSEQ multiplex PCR, and its TCRdb copy is limited to in-frame clones, with some not included. Counted here are tens of thousands of clones, about 80% occurring once; the ten biggest clones make up over 13%. Sequencing used CD8+ T cells sorted from blood. Source of these receptors: an adult with rheumatoid arthritis.

This clone was picked up one time. The chain has TRBV19 and TRBJ2-2; no reliable D call. V dropped 5 bases and J dropped 7 bases, with 2 bases sitting between them. The germline CDR1 and CDR2 sequences are LNHDA and SQIVND (reference sequence). The CDR3 extends over 10 amino acids. Here the CDR3 DNA reads TGTGCCAGTAGTCACGGGGAGCTGTTTTTT. Residues: CASSHGELFF.

The chain uses TRBV7-9 and TRBJ2-2; tentatively, D is TRBD1 or TRBD2 (5 bases each). CDR3 length equals 13 residues. From germline, CDR1 is SEHNR and CDR2 FQNEAQ (reference sequence). The V end was cut by 2 bases, the J end by 8 bases, with 9 bases between. CDR3 DNA sequence: TGTGCCAGCAGCTTATCAGGGAGTGGGGAGCTGTTTTTT. Protein product: CASSLSGSGELFF.

This chain uses TRBV13 with TRBJ1-2; 8 nucleotides agree with TRBD1. The germline V gene has CDR1 PRHDT and CDR2 FYEKMQ (reference sequence). J was trimmed by 13 bases and V by 5 bases; bases with no gene match: 18. CDR3 length: 15 residues. CDR3 residues: CASSRRGGQGAVITF. CDR3 DNA: TGTGCCAGCAGCCGCAGGGGCGGTCAGGGGGCGGTTATCACCTTC.

V usage is TRBV9 and J usage is TRBJ2-3; D is unresolved. CDR3 length: 12 residues. The germline CDR1 and CDR2 sequences are SGDLS and YYNGEE. Trimming cost V 0 bases and J 6 bases, with 5 bases left between them. Here the CDR3 DNA reads TGTGCCAGCAGCGTAGTTGAGGATACGCAGTATTTT. Translation gives CASSVVEDTQYF.

This clone has a single count. As DNA, the CDR3 is TGTGCCAGCAGCTTAGGAGATTTCTACAATGAGCAGTTCTTC. Amino acids: CASSLGDFYNEQFF. The chain joins TRBV7-3 to TRBJ2-1; D is unclear. The CDR3 runs 14 residues. Trimming removed 2 bases from V and 3 bases from J, with 8 bases in between. Germline assignment: CDR1 SGHTA and CDR2 FQGTGA.

This clone was detected only once. The genes are TRBV6-6 and TRBJ1-3; 7 bases fit TRBD1. With V trimmed by 6 bases and J by 3 bases, 8 bases remained unmatched. The germline CDR1 and CDR2 sequences are MNHNY and SVGAGI (reference sequence). The CDR3 contains 15 residues. The DNA for the CDR3 is TGTGCCAGCAGCCCAAAGGGGGCAGGTGGAAACACCATATATTTT. Its protein product is CASSPKGAGGNTIYF.

This chain links TRBV6-6 with TRBJ1-1; D uncertain. CDR1 is MNHNY and CDR2 is SVGAGI in the germline V gene (reference sequence). The V gene lost 2 bases and the J gene lost 1 base, with 5 bases spanning the gap. The CDR3 is 13 amino acids. The CDR3 loop reads CASSYGQNTEAFF. DNA of the CDR3: TGTGCCAGCAGTTACGGCCAGAACACTGAAGCTTTCTTT.

This chain joins TRBV10-3 and TRBJ1-2; D not resolved. V was shortened by 8 bases and J by 3 bases, with 7 bases between the two germline ends. Per germline, CDR1 ENHRY and CDR2 SYGVKD. The CDR3 spans 11 residues. CDR3 residues: CAIEGDYGYTF. The CDR3 DNA is TGTGCCATCGAAGGAGACTATGGCTACACCTTC.

The chain recombines TRBV10-3 with TRBJ1-2; no clear D. Between the trimmed V and J ends, which lost 7 bases and 8 bases, there was a span of 14 bases. The germline CDR1 and CDR2 sequences are ENHRY and SYGVKD. CDR3 length equals 12 residues. CDR3 sequence (DNA): TGTGCCATCAAACCCATGAGCGGGGGCTACACCTTC. Translated: CAIKPMSGGYTF.

CDR3 amino acids: CASSGLAVTDTQYF. CDR3 bases: TGTGCCAGCAGCGGACTAGCGGTCACAGATACGCAGTATTTT. The V and J genes are TRBV27 and TRBJ2-3, with 10 bases lining up with TRBD2. Germline V CDR1 and CDR2: MNHEY, SMNVEV (reference sequence). The CDR3 is made up of 14 amino acids. Losses at the gene ends were 6 bases for V and 2 bases for J; bases not matched to a gene: 2.

This chain links TRBV5-1 with TRBJ1-4; D unclear. Germline V CDR1 and CDR2: SGHRS, YFSETQ. The CDR3 is made up of 13 amino acids. The V end lost 1 base, the J end lost 4 bases, and 5 bases lay between the germline ends. CDR3 sequence reads: CASSLSSNEKLFF. The CDR3 DNA reads as TGCGCCAGCAGCTTGTCAAGTAATGAAAAACTGTTTTTT.

This chain links TRBV28 with TRBJ2-2, with unresolved D. Per the germline V gene, CDR1 is MDHEN and CDR2 is SYDVKM. Trimming took off 2 bases at V and 7 bases at J, with 11 bases between the two ends. This CDR3 has 14 residues. CDR3 sequence (DNA): TGTGCCAGCAGTTTAGTCGGCGGAAACGGGGAGCTGTTTTTT. This translates into CASSLVGGNGELFF.

The rearrangement links TRBV7-2 to TRBJ2-5; 9 bases map to TRBD1. The CDR3 consists of 14 residues. Trimming removed 5 bases from V and 5 bases from J; junction bases left unmatched: 6. CDR1 SGHTA and CDR2 FQGNSA come from the germline V gene. This chain's CDR3 is CASSMTGGAETQYF. As DNA, the CDR3 is TGTGCCAGCAGCATGACAGGGGGAGCGGAGACCCAGTACTTC.

This chain joins TRBV9 and TRBJ1-3; D perhaps matches TRBD1 (5 bases). Looked up from germline, CDR1 is SGDLS and CDR2 is YYNGEE. The germline V and J ends were trimmed by 7 bases and 1 base, with 9 bases remaining between them. This CDR3 is 13 amino acids long. Here the CDR3 reads CASSGTSGNTIYF. The CDR3 DNA follows: TGTGCCAGCTCCGGGACTTCTGGAAACACCATATATTTT.

The chain has TRBV2 and TRBJ2-3; 11 bases agree with TRBD2. V dropped 4 bases and J dropped 4; count of bases not matched to a gene: 7. Looked up from germline, CDR1 is SNHLY and CDR2 is FYNNEI. The CDR3 length is 16 residues. CDR3 coding DNA: TGTGCCAGCAGTGGAAATAGCGGGGGGGGTCCAGATACGCAGTATTTT. It encodes CASSGNSGGGPDTQYF.

The chain is built from TRBV27 and TRBJ1-1; D is unclear. The CDR3 length is 14 residues. The V and J ends lost 1 base and 1 base respectively, with 7 bases between them. Looked up from germline, CDR1 is MNHEY and CDR2 is SMNVEV (reference sequence). CDR3 protein: CASSLYSGNTEAFF. As DNA, the CDR3 is TGTGCCAGCAGTTTATATTCAGGGAACACTGAAGCTTTCTTT.

This sequence joins TRBV13 and TRBJ2-1; 11 bases line up with TRBD2. This CDR3 contains 15 residues. V gave up 3 bases and J gave up 8 bases; unmatched junction bases: 6. Germline CDR1 and CDR2: PRHDT and FYEKMQ (reference sequence). CDR3 DNA: TGTGCCAGCAGCTTTAGCGGGAGGGTCAACTATGAGCAGTTCTTC. Its translation: CASSFSGRVNYEQFF. Complete variable domain (other parts from reference TRBV13 and TRBJ2-1): AAGVIQSPRHLIKEKRETATLKCYPIPRHDTVYWYQQGPGQDPQFLISFYEKMQSDKGSIPDRFSAQQFSDYHSELNMSSLELGDSALYFCASSFSGRVNYEQFFGPGTRLTVL.